The sequence of this T cell receptor beta chain was determined in a study of early stage breast cancer tumors. Germline values: CDR1 SQVTM, CDR2 ANQGSEA. Trimming removed 6 bases from V and 5 bases from J; junction bases left unmatched: 13. This CDR3 is built from 15 residues. Each sample had two DNA replicates, about 0.47 ug blood or roughly 1.4 ug tissue. TCRdb keeps only in-frame clones here, not all; method: immunoSEQ multiplex PCR. The sample shows around 11,000 clones, 75% to 85% of them seen only once. Sequenced input: breast tumor tissue. This chain links TRBV29-1 with TRBJ2-7; the match to TRBD1 covers 10 bases. This receptor was taken from a person in their 70s with breast cancer. CDR3 loop: CSVSSGTGALDEQYF. DNA for the CDR3: TGCAGCGTCTCCTCCGGGACAGGGGCGCTGGACGAGCAGTACTTC.